In this sample, the clone carrying this T cell receptor beta chain turned up many times. The data derive from a study of neurological immune-mediated disorders. From the 5' RACE reads, TCRdb called clonotypes with MiXCR, one entry per CDR3 protein. Among about 37,000 distinct CDR3 sequences, 11% were seen once, and the ten largest hold about 3.9%. This receptor was taken from a woman aged 25 to 39 with HTLV-1-associated myelopathy (HAM/TSP). Sequenced input: CD4+ T cells from blood.

The CDR3 region has the DNA TGTGCCAGCAGCCAAGATGCGAGAGAAAAACTGTTTTTT. This sequence encodes CASSQDAREKLFF. The rearrangement joins TRBV4-2 to TRBJ1-4; D not certain. Between the trimmed V and J ends, which lost 0 bases and 8 bases, there was a span of 7 bases. Germline-derived CDR1 and CDR2 are LGHNA and YNFKEQ. The CDR3 loop spans 13 amino acids.